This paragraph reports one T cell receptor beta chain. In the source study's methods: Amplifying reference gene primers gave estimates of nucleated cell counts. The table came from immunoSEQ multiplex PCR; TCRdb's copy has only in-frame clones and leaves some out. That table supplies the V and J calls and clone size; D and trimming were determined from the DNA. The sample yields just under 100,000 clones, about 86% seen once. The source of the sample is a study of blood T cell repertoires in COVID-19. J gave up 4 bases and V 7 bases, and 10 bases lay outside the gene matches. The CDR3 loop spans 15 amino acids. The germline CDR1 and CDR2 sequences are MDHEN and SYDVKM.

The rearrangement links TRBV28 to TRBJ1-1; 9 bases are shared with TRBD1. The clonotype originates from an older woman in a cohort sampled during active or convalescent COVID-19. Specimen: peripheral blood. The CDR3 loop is CASKRDRVEGTEAFF. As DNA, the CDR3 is TGTGCCAGCAAAAGGGACAGGGTTGAAGGCACTGAAGCTTTCTTT.